This entry is about one T cell receptor beta chain. Its antigen is unknown. This record belongs to a study of OX40 agonist ivuxolimab in advanced cancers. At the level of the study: Patients undergoing dose escalation presented with hepatocellular carcinoma, melanoma, renal cell or head and neck cancer. Findings and limits, study-wide: At 0.1 to 3.0 mg/kg and by week 6, clonal expansion occurred in CD4+ and CD8+ blood T cells. The antigen specificity of the peripheral T cells (those that were expanded) was not determined.

Repertoires were generated with immunoSEQ multiplex PCR, while TCRdb's copy carries only in-frame clones and drops some. The sample holds roughly 65,000 clones, about three quarters seen once. This TCR came from an adult with an advanced solid tumor such as melanoma, head and neck, liver or kidney cancer. Here the sequenced sample was CD4+ or CD8+ T cells sorted from blood, taken in a trial of the OX40 agonist ivuxolimab.

CDR3 DNA: TGTGCAAGTCGCTTATTAGGAGGCACAGATACGCAGTATTTT. Translation gives CASRLLGGTDTQYF. This chain joins TRBV12-2 and TRBJ2-3; the tabulated D call, TRBD2, remains unverified against the DNA. TRBV12-2 is a recognized pseudogene. The CDR3 runs 14 residues.